These 15 T cell receptor beta chains were all obtained from the same sample, sequenced in a study of control samples from healthy donors and cancer patients. Only in-frame clones appear in the TCRdb table, and some are missing; sequencing was by immunoSEQ multiplex PCR. The repertoire consists of 150,000 to 200,000 clones, with just over 85% occurring once and the leading ten covering 1.5% to 2%. Sequencing was performed on blood. The origin of the receptors is a man between 18 and 35 years old in good health.

The chain carries TRBV3-1 (or the pseudogene TRBV3-2) and TRBJ1-5, with a tentative D call TRBD1 (5 bases). Germline V gene data show CDR1 as LGHDT and CDR2 as YNNKEL (reference sequence). Trimming took 4 bases from V and 9 from J, leaving 10 bases between them. This CDR3 comprises 12 residues. The CDR3 region is CASSLGGAPQHF. In DNA, the CDR3 is TGTGCCAGCAGCCTCGGTGGGGCGCCCCAGCATTTT.

A single count supports this clone. V and J are TRBV28 and TRBJ2-7; maybe TRBD2 (5 bases). The CDR3 is 14 amino acids. V lost 5 bases, J lost 2 bases, and 13 bases lay in between. Germline V gives CDR1 MDHEN, CDR2 SYDVKM. CDR3 sequence: CASSLGLGAYEQYF. In DNA form, the CDR3 reads TGTGCCAGCAGTCTCGGACTGGGAGCCTACGAGCAGTACTTC.

The chain has TRBV5-6 and TRBJ1-2; 7 bases align to TRBD1. The CDR3 is made up of 15 amino acids. CDR1 is SGHDT, CDR2 YYEEEE, per germline. Trimming took 4 bases from V and 8 from J; bases not matched to a gene: 14. The CDR3 loop reads CASSKNRGGMWGYTF. CDR3 nucleotides: TGTGCCAGCAGCAAAAACAGGGGAGGCATGTGGGGCTACACCTTC.

This clone was seen many times. The V and J genes are TRBV2 and TRBJ1-1; TRBD1 matches 8 bases. Losses at the gene ends were 4 bases for V and 6 bases for J; bases not matched to a gene: 4. The germline CDR1 and CDR2 sequences are SNHLY and FYNNEI. The CDR3 sequence is 13 residues long. CDR3 nucleotides: TGTGCCAGCAGTGGGGACAGGCCTTCTGAAGCTTTCTTT. Translating gives CASSGDRPSEAFF.

This clone was seen once. J is TRBJ1-4 and V is TRBV7-2, with D perhaps matching TRBD1 (5 bases). V dropped 5 bases and J dropped 2 bases, with 15 bases sitting between them. Germline V gene data show CDR1 as SGHTA and CDR2 as FQGNSA. The CDR3 totals 16 residues. Written as DNA, the CDR3 is TGTGCCAGCAGCCCGCAGGGTGGGACCACTAATGAAAAACTGTTTTTT. Its protein is CASSPQGGTTNEKLFF.

The V call is TRBV5-5, the J call TRBJ1-1; 8 bases line up with TRBD1. The CDR3 runs 15 residues. J gave up 0 bases and V 4 bases, and 5 bases lay outside the gene matches. CDR1 is SGHKS and CDR2 is YYEKEE in the germline V gene (reference sequence). For the CDR3, the DNA is TGTGCCAGCAGCAGTCGGACAGGGATGAACACTGAAGCTTTCTTT. It encodes CASSSRTGMNTEAFF.

Points on this clone: Other nucleotide sequences in the sample specify the same CDR3. The V call is TRBV28, the J call TRBJ2-7; D remains ambiguous. Germline CDR1 reads MDHEN; CDR2 reads SYDVKM. The V gene lost 3 bases and the J gene lost 2 bases, with 5 bases spanning the gap. The CDR3 runs to 12 residues. The chain's CDR3 is CASSFSAYEQYF. CDR3 DNA sequence: TGTGCCAGCAGTTTCTCCGCCTACGAGCAGTACTTC.

This chain links TRBV12-3 or TRBV12-4 with TRBJ2-3; D gene ambiguous. The CDR3 is 13 residues long. Trimming stripped 3 bases from V and 1 base from J, with 5 bases between. This CDR3 is CASSLSRTDTQYF. The CDR3 bases are TGTGCCAGCAGTTTGAGCCGCACAGATACGCAGTATTTT.

The chain carries TRBV7-6 and TRBJ2-1, with 9 bases identical to TRBD2. The V gene's germline CDR1 is SGHVS and CDR2 FNYEAQ. Trimming removed 0 bases from V and 8 bases from J; junction bases left unmatched: 8. This CDR3 is 16 amino acids long. This chain's CDR3 is CASSLAGAGGSHEQFF. DNA for the CDR3: TGTGCCAGCAGCTTAGCAGGAGCGGGGGGCAGCCATGAGCAGTTCTTC.

The table lists this clone with a few counts. This sequence joins TRBV28 and TRBJ1-3, with D possibly TRBD1 on 5 matching bases. V lost 9 bases to trimming and J lost 0 bases, with 12 bases between them. The V gene's germline CDR1 is MDHEN and CDR2 SYDVKM. This CDR3 is 14 amino acids long. This chain's CDR3 is CASRAGGSGNTIYF. CDR3 sequence (DNA): TGTGCCAGTCGGGCGGGGGGCTCTGGAAACACCATATATTTT.

This clone appeared a few times. This chain uses TRBV6-2 or TRBV6-3 with TRBJ2-5, with 7 bases that match TRBD2. Germline CDR1 is MNHEY and CDR2 is SVGEGT. The CDR3 consists of 14 residues. The J segment lost 8 bases and the V segment lost 6 bases, leaving 12 bases of the junction unmatched. CDR3 region: CASSLLGRVETQYF. The CDR3 DNA reads as TGTGCCAGCAGCCTCTTAGGGAGGGTAGAAACCCAGTACTTC.

The chain recombines TRBV3-1 (or the pseudogene TRBV3-2) with TRBJ2-3; 9 bases agree with TRBD2. The CDR3 consists of 19 residues. CDR1 is LGHDT and CDR2 is YNNKEL in the germline V gene (reference sequence). The V segment lost 0 bases and the J segment 4 bases; nucleotides outside the gene matches: 14. This CDR3 is CASSQDLLAGDSPPDTQYF. The CDR3 region has the DNA TGTGCCAGCAGCCAAGATTTATTAGCGGGGGATTCTCCGCCAGATACGCAGTATTTT.

The chain is built from TRBV2 and TRBJ2-7; D is undetermined. V was pared by 5 bases and J by 2 bases, with 7 bases between. CDR3 length equals 12 residues. CDR1 is SNHLY, CDR2 FYNNEI, per germline. The CDR3 is CASSRVPYEQYF. The CDR3 nucleotides read TGTGCCAGCAGTAGGGTCCCCTACGAGCAGTACTTC.

In its sample, this clone was seen a few times. The chain uses TRBV27 and TRBJ1-2; D uncertain. The CDR3 is made up of 13 amino acids. V shed 6 bases and J shed 4 bases, with 12 bases lying between them. CDR1 is MNHEY and CDR2 is SMNVEV in the germline V gene (reference sequence). CDR3 bases: TGTGCCAGCAGCCGAAATAGAGGCTATGGCTACACCTTC. It encodes CASSRNRGYGYTF.

As DNA, the CDR3 is TGTGCCAGCAGTGAAGCGCGGCAGGTTGAGCAGTTCTTC. Encoded protein: CASSEARQVEQFF. V and J are TRBV2 and TRBJ2-1; no clear D. The CDR3 runs 13 residues. V dropped 0 bases and J dropped 9 bases, with 9 bases sitting between them. Per the germline V gene, CDR1 is SNHLY and CDR2 is FYNNEI.